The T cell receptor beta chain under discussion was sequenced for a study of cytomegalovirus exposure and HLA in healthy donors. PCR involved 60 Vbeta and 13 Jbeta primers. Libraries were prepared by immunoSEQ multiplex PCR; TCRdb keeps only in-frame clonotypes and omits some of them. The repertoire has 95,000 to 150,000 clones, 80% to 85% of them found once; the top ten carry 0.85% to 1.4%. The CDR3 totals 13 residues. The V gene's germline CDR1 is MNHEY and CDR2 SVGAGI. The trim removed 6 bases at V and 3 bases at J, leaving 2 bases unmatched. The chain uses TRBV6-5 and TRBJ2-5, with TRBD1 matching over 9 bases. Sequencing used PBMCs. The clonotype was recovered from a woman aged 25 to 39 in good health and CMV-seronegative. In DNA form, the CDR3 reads TGTGCCAGCAGCAGGACAGGGGAAGAGACCCAGTACTTC. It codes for CASSRTGEETQYF.